The clone carrying this T cell receptor (beta chain) was recorded a few times. The antigen is not known. Investigators reverse transcribed all isolated RNA, so they sequenced expressed TCRB transcripts. Produced via immunoSEQ multiplex PCR; TCRdb's table is partial and in-frame only. This sample has about 660,000 clones, with over 12% found just once. Sorting based on CD45RO/CCR7/CD25/CD127/CD95/CD27 separated CD4+ naive, central memory, regulatory and stem cell-like memory cells. This record belongs to a study of beta chain features in type 1 diabetes. General study points: There were fewer insertions and more deletions at the VDJ junctions of type 1 diabetes patients. Moderately but significantly shorter TCRB CDR3s were found in Type 1 diabetes patients in all four CD4+ subsets. In cDNA sequencing, cells with high TCR expression could be over-represented.

V lost 4 bases and J lost 7, with 10 bases in between. The germline CDR1 and CDR2 sequences are DFQATT and SNEGSKA (reference sequence). The CDR3 has 11 amino acids. The sequence derives from a man younger than 35 with type 1 diabetes. Sample: naive CD4+ T cells from blood. The genes are TRBV20-1 and TRBJ1-2, with unresolved D. CDR3 nucleotides: TGCAGTGCTACGGTCCGAGCTGGCTACACCTTC. It specifies CSATVRAGYTF.